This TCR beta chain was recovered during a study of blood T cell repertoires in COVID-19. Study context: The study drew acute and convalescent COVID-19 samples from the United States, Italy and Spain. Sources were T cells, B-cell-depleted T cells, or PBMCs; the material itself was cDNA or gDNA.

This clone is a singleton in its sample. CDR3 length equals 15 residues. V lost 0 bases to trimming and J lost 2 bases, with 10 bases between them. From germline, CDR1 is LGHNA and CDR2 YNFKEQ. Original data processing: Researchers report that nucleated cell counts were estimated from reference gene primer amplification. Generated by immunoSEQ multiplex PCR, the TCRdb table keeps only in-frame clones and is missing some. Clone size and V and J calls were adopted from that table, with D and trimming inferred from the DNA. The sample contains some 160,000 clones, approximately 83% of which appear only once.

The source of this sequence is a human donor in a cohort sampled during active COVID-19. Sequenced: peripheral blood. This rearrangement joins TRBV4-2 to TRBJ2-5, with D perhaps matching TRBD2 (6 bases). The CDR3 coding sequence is TGTGCCAGCAGCCAAGACTTACGGGGGCAAGAGACCCAGTACTTC. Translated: CASSQDLRGQETQYF.